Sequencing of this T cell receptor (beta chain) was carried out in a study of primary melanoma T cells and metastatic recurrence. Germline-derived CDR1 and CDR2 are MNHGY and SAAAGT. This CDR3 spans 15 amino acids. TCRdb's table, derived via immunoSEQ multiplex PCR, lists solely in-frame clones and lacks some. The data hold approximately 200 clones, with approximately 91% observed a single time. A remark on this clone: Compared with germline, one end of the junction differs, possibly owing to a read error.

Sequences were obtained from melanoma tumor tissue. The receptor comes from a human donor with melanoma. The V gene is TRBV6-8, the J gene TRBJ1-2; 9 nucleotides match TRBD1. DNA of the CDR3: TGTGCCAGCAGAGATAACAGGGGGCTTAACTATGGCTATACCTTC. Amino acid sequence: CASRDNRGLNYGYTF.